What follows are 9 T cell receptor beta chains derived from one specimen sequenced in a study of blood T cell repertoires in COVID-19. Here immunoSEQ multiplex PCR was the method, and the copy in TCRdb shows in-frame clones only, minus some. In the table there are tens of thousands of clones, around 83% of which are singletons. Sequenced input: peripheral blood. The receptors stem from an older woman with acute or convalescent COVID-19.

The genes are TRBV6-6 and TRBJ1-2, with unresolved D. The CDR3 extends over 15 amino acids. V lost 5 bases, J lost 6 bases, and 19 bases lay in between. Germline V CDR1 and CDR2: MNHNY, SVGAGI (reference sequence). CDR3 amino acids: CASSTPTSSVNGYTF. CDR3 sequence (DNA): TGTGCCAGCAGTACCCCCACCTCTTCGGTAAATGGCTACACCTTC.

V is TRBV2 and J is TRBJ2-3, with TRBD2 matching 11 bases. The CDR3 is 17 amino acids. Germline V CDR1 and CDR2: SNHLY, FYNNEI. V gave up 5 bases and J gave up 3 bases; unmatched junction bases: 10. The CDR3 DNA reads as TGTGCCAGCAGTTGGCTAGCGGGGGGTGGTGATACAGATACGCAGTATTTT. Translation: CASSWLAGGGDTDTQYF.

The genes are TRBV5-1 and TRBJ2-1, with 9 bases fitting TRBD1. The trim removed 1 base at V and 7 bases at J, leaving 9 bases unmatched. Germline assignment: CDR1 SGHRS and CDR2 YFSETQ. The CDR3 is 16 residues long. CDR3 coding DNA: TGCGCCAGCAGCTTGCCCGGGACAGGGAGGACGAATGAGCAGTTCTTC. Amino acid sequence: CASSLPGTGRTNEQFF.

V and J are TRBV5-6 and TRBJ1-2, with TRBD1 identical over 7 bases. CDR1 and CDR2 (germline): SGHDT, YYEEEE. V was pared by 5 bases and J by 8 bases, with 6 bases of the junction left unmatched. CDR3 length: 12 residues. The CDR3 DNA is TGTGCCAGCAGTCCAGGGGGAGAGGGCTACACCTTC. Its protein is CASSPGGEGYTF.

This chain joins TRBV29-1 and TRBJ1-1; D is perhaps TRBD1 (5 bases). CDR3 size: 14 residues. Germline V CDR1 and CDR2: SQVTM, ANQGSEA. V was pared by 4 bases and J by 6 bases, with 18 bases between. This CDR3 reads CSVGDAGVVAEAFF. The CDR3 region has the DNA TGCAGCGTTGGGGACGCGGGGGTGGTGGCTGAAGCTTTCTTT.

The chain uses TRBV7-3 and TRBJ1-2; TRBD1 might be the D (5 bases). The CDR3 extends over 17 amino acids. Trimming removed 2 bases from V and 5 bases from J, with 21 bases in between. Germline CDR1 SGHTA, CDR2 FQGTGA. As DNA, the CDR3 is TGTGCCAGCAGCTTAGACGGGACTCATGGACTCGGATATGGCTACACCTTC. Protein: CASSLDGTHGLGYGYTF. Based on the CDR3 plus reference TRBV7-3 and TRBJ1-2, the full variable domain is GAGVSQTPSNKVTEKGKYVELRCDPISGHTALYWYRQSLGQGPEFLIYFQGTGAADDSGLPNDRFFAVRPEGSVSTLKIQRTERGDSAVYLCASSLDGTHGLGYGYTFGSGTRLTVV.

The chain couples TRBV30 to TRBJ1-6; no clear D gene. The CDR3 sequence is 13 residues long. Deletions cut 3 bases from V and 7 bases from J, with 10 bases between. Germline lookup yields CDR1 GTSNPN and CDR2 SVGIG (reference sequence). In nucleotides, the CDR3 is TGTGCCTGGAGAGGACTTGTGAATTCACCCCTCCACTTT. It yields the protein CAWRGLVNSPLHF. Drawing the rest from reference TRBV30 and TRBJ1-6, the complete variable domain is SQTIHQWPATLVQPVGSPLSLECTVEGTSNPNLYWYRQAAGRGLQLLFYSVGIGQISSEVPQNLSASRPQDRQFILSSKKLLLSDSGFYLCAWRGLVNSPLHFGNGTRLTVT.

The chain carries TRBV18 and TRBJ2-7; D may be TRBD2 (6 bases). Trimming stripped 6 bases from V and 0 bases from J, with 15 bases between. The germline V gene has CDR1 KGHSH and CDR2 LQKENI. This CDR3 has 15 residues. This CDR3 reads CASSRPSGSSYEQYF. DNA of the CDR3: TGTGCCAGCTCCCGGCCCTCCGGGAGCTCCTACGAGCAGTACTTC.

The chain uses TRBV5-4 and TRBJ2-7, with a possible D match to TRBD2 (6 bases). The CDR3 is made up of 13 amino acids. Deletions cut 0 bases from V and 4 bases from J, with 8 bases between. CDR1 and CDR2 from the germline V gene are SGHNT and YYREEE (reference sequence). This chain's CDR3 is CASSLVGGYEQYF. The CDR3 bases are TGTGCCAGCAGCTTGGTTGGGGGGTACGAGCAGTACTTC.